This T cell receptor beta chain was captured in a study of CD8+CD57+ T cells in acquired aplastic anemia. Broader study findings: Both patients and controls carried the same twenty-nine CD8+ CDR3 sequences.

About this clonotype itself: The target antigen is unknown.

Sequenced patients had shown CD8+CD57+ cell expansion by flow cytometry. It was genomic DNA that served as the template for profiling TCR beta VDJ and CDR3. TCRdb used MiXCR to reprocess the reads, holding one entry per CDR3 protein. The repertoire includes around 250,000 distinct CDR3 sequences, approximately 80% of them detected once, and less than 50% sits in the top ten. The CDR3 runs 14 residues. Germline V gives CDR1 SGHTA, CDR2 FQGTGA. Trimming took 5 bases from V and 5 from J; bases not matched to a gene: 5. What was sequenced was sorted CD4+, CD8+, or CD8+CD57+ T cells (not recorded which) from PBMCs. This sequence was found in a human donor with aplastic anemia. This chain uses TRBV7-3 with TRBJ2-7; 11 bases map to TRBD1. CDR3 region: CASSPTGQGDEQYF. CDR3 DNA: TGTGCCAGCAGCCCCACGGGACAGGGGGACGAGCAGTACTTC.